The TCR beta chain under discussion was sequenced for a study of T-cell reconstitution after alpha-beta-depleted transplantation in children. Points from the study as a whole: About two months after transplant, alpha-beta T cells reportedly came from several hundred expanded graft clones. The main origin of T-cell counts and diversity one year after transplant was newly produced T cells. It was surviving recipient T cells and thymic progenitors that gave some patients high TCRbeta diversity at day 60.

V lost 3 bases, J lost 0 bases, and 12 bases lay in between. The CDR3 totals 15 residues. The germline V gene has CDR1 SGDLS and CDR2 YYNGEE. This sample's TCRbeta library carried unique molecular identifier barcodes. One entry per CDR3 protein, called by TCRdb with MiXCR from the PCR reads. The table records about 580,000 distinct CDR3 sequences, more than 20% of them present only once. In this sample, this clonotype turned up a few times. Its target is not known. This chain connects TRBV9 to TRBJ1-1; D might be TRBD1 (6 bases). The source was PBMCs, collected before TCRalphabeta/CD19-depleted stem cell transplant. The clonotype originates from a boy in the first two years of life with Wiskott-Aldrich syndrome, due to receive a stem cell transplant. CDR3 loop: CASSAPQGMNTEAFF. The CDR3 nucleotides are TGTGCCAGCAGCGCGCCCCAGGGGATGAACACTGAAGCTTTCTTT.